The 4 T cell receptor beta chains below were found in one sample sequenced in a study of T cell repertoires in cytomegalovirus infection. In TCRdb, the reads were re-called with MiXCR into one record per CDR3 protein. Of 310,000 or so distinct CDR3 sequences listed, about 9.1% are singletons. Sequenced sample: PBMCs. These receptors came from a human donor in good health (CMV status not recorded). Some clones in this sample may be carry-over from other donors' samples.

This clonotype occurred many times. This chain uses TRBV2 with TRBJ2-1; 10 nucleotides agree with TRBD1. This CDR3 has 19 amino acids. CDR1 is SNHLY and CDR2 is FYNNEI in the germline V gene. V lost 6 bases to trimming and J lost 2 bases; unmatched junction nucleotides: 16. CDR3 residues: CASSPSPGQGSTPYNEQFF. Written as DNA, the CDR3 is TGTGCCAGCAGCCCCTCCCCGGGACAGGGGTCGACCCCCTACAATGAGCAGTTCTTC.

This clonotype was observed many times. The CDR3 sequence is CASSIRGRDNSPLHF. Here the CDR3 DNA reads TGTGCCAGCAGCATCCGGGGGCGAGATAATTCACCCCTCCACTTT. The rearrangement joins TRBV7-9 to TRBJ1-6; D perhaps matches TRBD1 (6 bases). CDR3 size: 15 residues. The V gene's germline CDR1 is SEHNR and CDR2 FQNEAQ (reference sequence). Trimming took 5 bases from V and 5 from J, leaving 13 bases between them.

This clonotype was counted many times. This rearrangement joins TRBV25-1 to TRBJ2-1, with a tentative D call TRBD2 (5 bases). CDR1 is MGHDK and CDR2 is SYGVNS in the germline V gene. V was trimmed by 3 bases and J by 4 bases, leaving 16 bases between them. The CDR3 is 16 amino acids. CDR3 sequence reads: CASSDGSARLYNEQFF. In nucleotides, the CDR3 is TGTGCCAGCAGTGATGGGAGCGCTCGCTTATACAATGAGCAGTTCTTC. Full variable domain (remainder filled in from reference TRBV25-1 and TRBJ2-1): EADIYQTPRYLVIGTGKKITLECSQTMGHDKMYWYQQDPGMELHLIHYSYGVNSTEKGDLSSESTVSRIRTEHFPLTLESARPSHTSQYLCASSDGSARLYNEQFFGPGTRLTVL.

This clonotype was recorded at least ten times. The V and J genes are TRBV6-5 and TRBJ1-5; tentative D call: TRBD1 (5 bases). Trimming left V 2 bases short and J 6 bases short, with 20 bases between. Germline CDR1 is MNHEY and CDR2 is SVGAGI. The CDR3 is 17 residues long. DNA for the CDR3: TGTGCCAGCAGTTACGCGAGTCGGGGGTCCGGGACTCAGCCCCAGCATTTT. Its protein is CASSYASRGSGTQPQHF.